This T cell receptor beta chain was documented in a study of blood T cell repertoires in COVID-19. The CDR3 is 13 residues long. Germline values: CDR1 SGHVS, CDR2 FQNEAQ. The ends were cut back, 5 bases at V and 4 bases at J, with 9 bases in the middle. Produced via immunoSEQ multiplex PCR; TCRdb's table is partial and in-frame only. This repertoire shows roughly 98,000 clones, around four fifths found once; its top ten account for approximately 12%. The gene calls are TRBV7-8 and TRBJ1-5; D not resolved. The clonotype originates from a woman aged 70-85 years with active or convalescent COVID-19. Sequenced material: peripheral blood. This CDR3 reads CASSREINQPQHF. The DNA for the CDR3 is TGTGCCAGCAGCCGTGAGATAAATCAGCCCCAGCATTTT.